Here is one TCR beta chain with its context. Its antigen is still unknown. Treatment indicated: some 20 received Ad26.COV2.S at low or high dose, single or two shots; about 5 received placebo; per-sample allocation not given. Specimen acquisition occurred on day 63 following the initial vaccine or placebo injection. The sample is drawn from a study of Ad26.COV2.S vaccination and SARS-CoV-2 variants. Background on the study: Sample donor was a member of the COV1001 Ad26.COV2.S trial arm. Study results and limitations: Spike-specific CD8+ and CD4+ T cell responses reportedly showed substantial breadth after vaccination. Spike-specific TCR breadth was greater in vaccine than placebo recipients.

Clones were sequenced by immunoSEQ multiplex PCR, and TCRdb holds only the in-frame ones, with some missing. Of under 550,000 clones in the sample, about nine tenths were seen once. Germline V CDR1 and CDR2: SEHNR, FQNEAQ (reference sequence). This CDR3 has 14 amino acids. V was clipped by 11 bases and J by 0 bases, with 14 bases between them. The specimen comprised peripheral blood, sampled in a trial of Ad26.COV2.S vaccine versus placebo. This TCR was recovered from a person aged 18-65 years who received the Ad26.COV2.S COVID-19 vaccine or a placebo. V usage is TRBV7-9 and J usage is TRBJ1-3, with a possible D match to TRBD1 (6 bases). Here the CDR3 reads CAVQDSHSGNTIYF. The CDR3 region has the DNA TGTGCCGTGCAGGACAGCCACTCTGGAAACACCATATATTTT.